Listed here are 22 T cell receptor beta chains from one sample, sequenced in a study of metastatic and nonmetastatic thyroid tumors. TCRdb ran MiXCR on the PCR reads. The sample has 12,000 or so clones, about 22% seen once. Thyroid surgery had not been preceded by any treatment in any patient. Sequenced sample: blood. The receptors come from a male donor with papillary thyroid cancer or a benign thyroid nodule (not recorded which). Some clones in this sample may be carry-over from other donors' samples.

This clone turned up a few times. The V gene is TRBV6-1, the J gene TRBJ2-1, with 10 nucleotides matching TRBD2. The germline CDR1 and CDR2 sequences are MNHNS and SASEGT. There are 15 residues in the CDR3. V was pared by 1 base and J by 6 bases, with 3 bases of the junction left unmatched. The CDR3 DNA reads TGTGCCAGCAGTGAAGGGGCTAGCGGGAGCAATGAGCAGTTCTTC. This sequence encodes CASSEGASGSNEQFF.

There are a few counts of this clone. The rearrangement uses TRBV10-3 and TRBJ2-2, with 8 bases lining up with TRBD1. The CDR3 spans 16 residues. Trimming removed 10 bases from V and 3 bases from J; junction bases left unmatched: 13. Germline V gene lookup returns CDR1 ENHRY and CDR2 SYGVKD. For the CDR3, the DNA is TGTGCCACCCGACTTCTTACACAGGGGGACACCGGGGAGCTGTTTTTT. This encodes CATRLLTQGDTGELFF.

Notes on this clone: Likely a read error: the CDR3 ends without its conserved phenylalanine or tryptophan. The chain joins TRBV7-8 to TRBJ1-1; tentatively, D is TRBD1 (5 bases). The CDR3 is 14 amino acids. Per germline, CDR1 SGHVS and CDR2 FQNEAQ. In DNA, the CDR3 is TGTGCCAGCAGCAAGGGTCCGGGGGTCACTGATGCTTTCCTT. This codes for CASSKGPGVTDAFL.

In this sample, this clone turned up a few times. This chain uses TRBV12-3 or TRBV12-4 with TRBJ1-3, with D unclear. V lost 6 bases and J lost 0, with 12 bases in between. This CDR3 has 15 residues. The CDR3, as DNA: TGTGCCAGCAGCTCGTCACCCGGCTCTGGAAACACCATATATTTT. Translating gives CASSSSPGSGNTIYF.

This clone has ten or more counts. The V gene is TRBV4-1, the J gene TRBJ1-6; D ambiguous. The CDR3 is made up of 15 amino acids. Trimming cost V 3 bases and J 9 bases, with 15 bases left between them. Germline V gene data show CDR1 as MGHRA and CDR2 as YSYEKL. CDR3 loop: CASSHDGEFGSPLHF. The DNA for the CDR3 is TGCGCCAGCAGCCACGACGGGGAGTTTGGTTCACCCCTCCACTTT.

This clone was seen more than once but under ten times. The chain has TRBV2 and TRBJ1-2; unclear D gene. The germline V and J ends were trimmed by 4 bases and 4 bases, with 10 bases remaining between them. Germline-derived CDR1 and CDR2 are SNHLY and FYNNEI. This CDR3 has 13 residues. The DNA of the CDR3 is TGTGCCAGCAGTGTCGATGCCTCCTATGGCTACACCTTC. This encodes CASSVDASYGYTF.

This chain connects TRBV19 to TRBJ2-7, with 11 bases lining up with TRBD2. CDR1 LNHDA and CDR2 SQIVND come from the germline V gene (reference sequence). CDR3 length equals 13 residues. Trimming at V came to 4 bases and at J to 6 bases, leaving 2 bases not matched to a gene. The CDR3: CASSTGTSGEQYF. As DNA, the CDR3 is TGTGCCAGTAGTACAGGGACTAGCGGCGAGCAGTACTTC.

This clone showed up many times. The gene calls are TRBV5-5 and TRBJ2-2; the D gene is possibly TRBD2 (5 bases). V shed 4 bases and J shed 3 bases, with 7 bases lying between them. The CDR3 length is 13 residues. Germline values: CDR1 SGHKS, CDR2 YYEKEE (reference sequence). The CDR3 sequence: CASSGSDTGELFF. DNA of the CDR3: TGTGCCAGCAGCGGGAGCGACACCGGGGAGCTGTTTTTT. Complete variable domain (other parts from reference TRBV5-5 and TRBJ2-2): DAGVTQSPTHLIKTRGQQVTLRCSPISGHKSVSWYQQVLGQGPQFIFQYYEKEERGRGNFPDRFSARQFPNYSSELNVNALLLGDSALYLCASSGSDTGELFFGEGSRLTVL.

The V call is TRBV7-6, the J call TRBJ1-6; D might be TRBD1 (6 bases). Trimming removed 1 base at V and 2 bases at J, with 12 bases between. The germline V gene has CDR1 SGHVS and CDR2 FNYEAQ. The CDR3 totals 17 residues. The CDR3 region is CASSLDRDGTYNSPLHF. For the CDR3, the DNA is TGTGCCAGCAGCTTAGACAGGGATGGGACCTATAATTCACCCCTCCACTTT.

This clone was observed a few times. Just one base apart from a much larger clone, this may be a read error. The gene calls are TRBV6-4 and TRBJ2-6; the D gene is possibly TRBD1 (5 bases). Looked up from germline, CDR1 is MRHNA and CDR2 is SNTAGT. This CDR3 spans 15 amino acids. The CDR3 is CASSDSGGGANFLTF. The CDR3 DNA is TGTGCCAGCAGTGACTCGGGCGGTGGGGCCAACTTCCTGACTTTC.

In this sample, this clone turned up many times. The gene calls are TRBV15 and TRBJ2-4; TRBD1 aligns across 9 bases. Trimming removed 3 bases from V and 2 bases from J; junction bases left unmatched: 5. The CDR3 spans 16 residues. Germline V gene data show CDR1 as LNHNV and CDR2 as YYDKDF (reference sequence). In DNA, the CDR3 is TGTGCCACCAGCAGCCGGGACAGGGACCCCAAAAACATTCAGTACTTC. Translated: CATSSRDRDPKNIQYF.

The chain combines TRBV20-1 with TRBJ1-1; 8 bases align to TRBD1. CDR1 is DFQATT, CDR2 SNEGSKA, per germline (reference sequence). The CDR3 consists of 13 residues. The V gene end was trimmed by 6 bases and the J gene end by 1 base; junction bases not matched to a gene: 4. This CDR3 reads CSATGTGNTEAFF. CDR3 sequence (DNA): TGCAGTGCAACCGGGACAGGGAACACTGAAGCTTTCTTT.

This clone was recorded a few times. V usage is TRBV6-5 and J usage is TRBJ2-2; 8 positions match TRBD1. Germline CDR1 MNHEY, CDR2 SVGAGI. The V gene end was trimmed by 1 base and the J gene end by 3 bases; junction bases not matched to a gene: 7. CDR3 length equals 17 residues. CDR3 loop: CASSYWKTGGDTGELFF. The DNA of the CDR3 is TGTGCCAGCAGTTACTGGAAAACAGGGGGAGACACCGGGGAGCTGTTTTTT.

V is TRBV19 and J is TRBJ2-1; D might be TRBD2 (6 bases). CDR3 length: 16 residues. The V and J ends lost 10 bases and 0 bases respectively, with 19 bases between them. The germline CDR1 and CDR2 sequences are LNHDA and SQIVND (reference sequence). CDR3 in amino acids: CAILSGRENSYNEQFF. The CDR3 coding sequence is TGTGCCATCCTCTCCGGGCGGGAAAACTCCTACAATGAGCAGTTCTTC.

This clone has ten or more counts. The chain links TRBV5-1 to TRBJ2-7; D uncertain. Germline CDR1 reads SGHRS; CDR2 reads YFSETQ. Between the trimmed V and J ends, which lost 7 bases and 2 bases, there was a span of 13 bases. This CDR3 has 13 residues. CDR3 loop: CASGIGIAYEQYF. The CDR3 nucleotides read TGCGCCAGCGGGATAGGGATAGCCTACGAGCAGTACTTC.

V is TRBV20-1 and J is TRBJ2-3, with TRBD2 matching 11 bases. CDR3 length: 15 residues. Germline CDR1 reads DFQATT; CDR2 reads SNEGSKA (reference sequence). V lost 4 bases and J lost 0; bases outside the gene matches: 3. CDR3 DNA sequence: TGCAGTGCTACCCGACTAGCGGGGAGCACAGATACGCAGTATTTT. Amino acid sequence: CSATRLAGSTDTQYF.

The chain links TRBV6-6 to TRBJ2-5, with unresolved D. Trimming cost V 0 bases and J 2 bases, with 16 bases left between them. The CDR3 totals 17 residues. Germline loops: CDR1 MNHNY, CDR2 SVGAGI (reference sequence). CDR3 DNA sequence: TGTGCCAGCAGTTACTCGAGGTTTGACTCCGCACAAGAGACCCAGTACTTC. Translated: CASSYSRFDSAQETQYF.

The V and J genes are TRBV11-3 and TRBJ2-3, with D unclear. V was clipped by 2 bases and J by 12 bases, with 15 bases between them. From germline, CDR1 is SGHNT and CDR2 YENEEA. The CDR3 spans 13 residues. The CDR3 DNA follows: TGTGCCAGCAGCTTAATGAGTGGCGAACTTCAGTATTTT. It translates to CASSLMSGELQYF.

Ten or more counts support this clone. This may be a read error: a much more frequent sequence differs by one nucleotide. Here the CDR3 reads CASSGDRVGGYAF. CDR3 in DNA: TGTGCCAGCAGTGGGGACAGGGTAGGTGGCTACGCCTTC. This rearrangement joins TRBV6-1 to TRBJ1-2; 9 bases fit TRBD1. Per the germline V gene, CDR1 is MNHNS and CDR2 is SASEGT. The CDR3 runs 13 residues.

This clone occurred many times. The sample has other DNA sequences that encode this CDR3 too. The chain joins TRBV3-1 to TRBJ1-3; a weak D match, TRBD1 (6 bases). The germline gives CDR1 LGHDT, CDR2 YNNKEL (reference sequence). CDR3 length: 14 residues. Trimming stripped 0 bases from V and 3 bases from J, with 6 bases between. The CDR3 loop is CASSQDRGGNTIYF. The CDR3 DNA is TGTGCCAGCAGCCAAGACAGGGGTGGAAACACCATATATTTT.

This clone came up a few times. V and J are TRBV6-1 and TRBJ1-4; D perhaps matches TRBD1 (6 bases). The germline V gene has CDR1 MNHNS and CDR2 SASEGT. With 8 bases removed from V and 7 bases from J, the gap between germline ends came to 20 bases. The CDR3 contains 15 residues. The CDR3 loop reads CASRRTTGGGEKLFF. CDR3 sequence (DNA): TGTGCCAGCCGACGGACGACGGGAGGGGGTGAAAAACTGTTTTTT.

The CDR3 coding sequence is TGTGCCAGCAGCTTAGCCCGGTCTAGCGGGGCCTACGAGCAGTACTTC. Its translation: CASSLARSSGAYEQYF. This chain joins TRBV7-8 and TRBJ2-7; 9 bases agree with TRBD2. The CDR3 runs to 16 residues. Trimming took 0 bases from V and 2 from J; bases not matched to a gene: 5. Germline CDR1 is SGHVS and CDR2 is FQNEAQ.